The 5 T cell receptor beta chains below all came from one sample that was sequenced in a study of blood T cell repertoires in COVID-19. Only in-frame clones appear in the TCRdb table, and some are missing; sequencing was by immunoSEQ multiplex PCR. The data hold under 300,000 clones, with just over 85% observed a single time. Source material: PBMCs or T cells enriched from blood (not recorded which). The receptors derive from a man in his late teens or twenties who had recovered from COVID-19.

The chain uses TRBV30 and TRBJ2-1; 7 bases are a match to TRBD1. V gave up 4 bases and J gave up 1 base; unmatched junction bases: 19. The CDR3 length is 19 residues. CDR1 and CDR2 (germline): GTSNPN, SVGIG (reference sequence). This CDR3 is CAWTWGQDGTATSYNEQFF. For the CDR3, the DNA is TGTGCCTGGACTTGGGGACAAGACGGGACAGCCACATCCTACAATGAGCAGTTCTTC.

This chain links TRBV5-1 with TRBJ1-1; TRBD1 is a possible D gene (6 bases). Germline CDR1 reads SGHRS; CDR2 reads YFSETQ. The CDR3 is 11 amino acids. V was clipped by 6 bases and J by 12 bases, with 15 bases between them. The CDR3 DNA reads TGCGCCAGCACGGGGTTTGGGGGCCCTTTCTTT. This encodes CASTGFGGPFF.

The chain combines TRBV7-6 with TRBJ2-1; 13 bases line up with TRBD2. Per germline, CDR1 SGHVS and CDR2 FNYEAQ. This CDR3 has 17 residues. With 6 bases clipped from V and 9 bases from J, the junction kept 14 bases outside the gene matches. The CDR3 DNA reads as TGTGCCAGCAGTAATTTATATACTAGCGGGAGGGATGCTGAGCAGTTCTTC. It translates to CASSNLYTSGRDAEQFF.

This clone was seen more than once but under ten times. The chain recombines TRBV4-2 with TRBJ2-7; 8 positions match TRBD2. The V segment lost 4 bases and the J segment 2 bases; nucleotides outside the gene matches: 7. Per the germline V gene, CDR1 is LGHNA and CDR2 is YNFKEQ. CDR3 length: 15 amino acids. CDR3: CASSPGGTRAYEQYF. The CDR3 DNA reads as TGTGCCAGCAGCCCGGGGGGGACTAGAGCCTACGAGCAGTACTTC.

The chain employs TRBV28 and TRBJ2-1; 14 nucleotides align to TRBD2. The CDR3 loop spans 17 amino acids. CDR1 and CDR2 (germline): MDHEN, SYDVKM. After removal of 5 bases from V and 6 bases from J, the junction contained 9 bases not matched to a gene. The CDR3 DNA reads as TGTGCCAGCAGTAACCGACTGGGACTAGCGGGGGCCAATGAGCAGTTCTTC. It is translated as CASSNRLGLAGANEQFF.